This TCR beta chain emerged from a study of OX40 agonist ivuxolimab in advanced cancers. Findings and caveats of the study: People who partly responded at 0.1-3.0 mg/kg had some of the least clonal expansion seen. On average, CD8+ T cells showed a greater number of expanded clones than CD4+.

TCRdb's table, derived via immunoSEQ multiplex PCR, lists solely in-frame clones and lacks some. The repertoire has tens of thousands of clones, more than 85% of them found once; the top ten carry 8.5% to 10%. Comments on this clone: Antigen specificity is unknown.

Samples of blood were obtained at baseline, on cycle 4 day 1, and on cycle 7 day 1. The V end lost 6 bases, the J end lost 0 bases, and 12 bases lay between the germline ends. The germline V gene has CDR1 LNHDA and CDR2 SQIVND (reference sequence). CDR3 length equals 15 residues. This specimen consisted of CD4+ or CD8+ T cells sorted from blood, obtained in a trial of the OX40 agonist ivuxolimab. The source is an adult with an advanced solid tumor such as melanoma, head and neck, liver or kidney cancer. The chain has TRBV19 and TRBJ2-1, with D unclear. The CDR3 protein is CASSPRMSSYNEQFF. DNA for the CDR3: TGTGCCAGTAGCCCACGAATGAGCTCCTACAATGAGCAGTTCTTC.